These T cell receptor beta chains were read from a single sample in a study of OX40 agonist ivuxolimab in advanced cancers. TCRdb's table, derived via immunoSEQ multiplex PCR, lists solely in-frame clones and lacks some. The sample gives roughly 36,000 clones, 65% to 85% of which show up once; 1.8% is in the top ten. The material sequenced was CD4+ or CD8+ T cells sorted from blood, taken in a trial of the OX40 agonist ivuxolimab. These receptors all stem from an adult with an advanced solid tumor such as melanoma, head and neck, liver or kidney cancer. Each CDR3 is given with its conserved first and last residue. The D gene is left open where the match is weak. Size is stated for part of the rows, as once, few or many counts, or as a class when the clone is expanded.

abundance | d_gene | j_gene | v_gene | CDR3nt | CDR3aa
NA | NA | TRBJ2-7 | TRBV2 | TGTGCCAGCAACGGGGACCCATACGAGCAGTACTTC | CASNGDPYEQYF
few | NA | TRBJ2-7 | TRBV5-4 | TGTGCCAGCAGGGGGGGGCTAGTGGGCGAGCAGTACTTC | CASRGGLVGEQYF
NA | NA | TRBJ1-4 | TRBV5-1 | TGCGCCAGCAGCTTGAACCAGCTTGCAACTAATGAAAAACTGTTTTTT | CASSLNQLATNEKLFF
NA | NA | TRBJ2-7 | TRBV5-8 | TGTGCCAGCAGCCCCAATCCCGGGGGCGCATACGAGCAGTACTTC | CASSPNPGGAYEQYF
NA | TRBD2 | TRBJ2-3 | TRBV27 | TGTGCCAGCAGCCGATTTTATCCGGGGGGGGGCACAGATACGCAGTATTTT | CASSRFYPGGGTDTQYF
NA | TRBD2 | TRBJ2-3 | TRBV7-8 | TGTGCCAGCAGTCAACTAGCGACGACCACAGATACGCAGTATTTT | CASSQLATTTDTQYF
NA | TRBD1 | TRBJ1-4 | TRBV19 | TGTGCCAGTAATGACAGGGGAGGAGTTGAAAAACTGTTTTTT | CASNDRGGVEKLFF
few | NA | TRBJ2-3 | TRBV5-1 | TGCGCCAGCAGCTCGAGGGGGTCTAGCACAGATACGCAGTATTTT | CASSSRGSSTDTQYF
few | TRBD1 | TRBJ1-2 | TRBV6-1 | TGTGCCAGCAGTGACCTCTCCGACAGGGGGTATGGCTACACCTTC | CASSDLSDRGYGYTF
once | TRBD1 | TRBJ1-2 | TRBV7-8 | TGTGCCAGCAGCATAGCGACAGGGACAGGGGGTCTTGGCTACACCTTC | CASSIATGTGGLGYTF
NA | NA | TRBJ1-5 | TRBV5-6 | TGTGCCAGCAGCCGTAACGGGGGCAGCCTGGTGGGCAATCAGCCCCAGCATTTT | CASSRNGGSLVGNQPQHF
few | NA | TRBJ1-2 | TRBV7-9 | TGTGCCAGCAGCTTCGGGGGCTATGGCTACACCTTC | CASSFGGYGYTF
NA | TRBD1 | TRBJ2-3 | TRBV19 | TGTGCCAGTAGCGGGACAGGGTACACAGATACGCAGTATTTT | CASSGTGYTDTQYF
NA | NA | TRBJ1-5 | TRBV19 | TGTGCCAGGCTACAGCCGAGGGGGGTCGTTGGCGCCGATGGCAATCAGCCCCAGCATTTT | CARLQPRGVVGADGNQPQHF
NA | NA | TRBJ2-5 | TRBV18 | TGTGCCAGCTCTTCACGAGTGTGGGAAACCCAGTACTTC | CASSSRVWETQYF
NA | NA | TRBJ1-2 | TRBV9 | TGTGCCAGCAGCGTCAGTGTTAACTATGGCTACACCTTC | CASSVSVNYGYTF